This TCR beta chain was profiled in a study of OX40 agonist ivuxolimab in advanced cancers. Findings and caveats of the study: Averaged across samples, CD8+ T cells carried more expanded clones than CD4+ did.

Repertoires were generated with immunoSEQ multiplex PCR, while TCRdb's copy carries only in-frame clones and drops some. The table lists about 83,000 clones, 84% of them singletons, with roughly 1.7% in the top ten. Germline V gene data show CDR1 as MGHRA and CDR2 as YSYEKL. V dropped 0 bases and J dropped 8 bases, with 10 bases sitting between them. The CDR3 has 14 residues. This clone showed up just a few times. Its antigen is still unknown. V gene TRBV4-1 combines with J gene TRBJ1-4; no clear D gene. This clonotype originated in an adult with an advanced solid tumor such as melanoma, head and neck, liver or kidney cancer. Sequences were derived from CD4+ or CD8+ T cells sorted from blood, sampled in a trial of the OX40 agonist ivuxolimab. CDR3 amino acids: CASSQDIMDEKLFF. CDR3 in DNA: TGCGCCAGCAGCCAAGATATCATGGACGAAAAACTGTTTTTT.